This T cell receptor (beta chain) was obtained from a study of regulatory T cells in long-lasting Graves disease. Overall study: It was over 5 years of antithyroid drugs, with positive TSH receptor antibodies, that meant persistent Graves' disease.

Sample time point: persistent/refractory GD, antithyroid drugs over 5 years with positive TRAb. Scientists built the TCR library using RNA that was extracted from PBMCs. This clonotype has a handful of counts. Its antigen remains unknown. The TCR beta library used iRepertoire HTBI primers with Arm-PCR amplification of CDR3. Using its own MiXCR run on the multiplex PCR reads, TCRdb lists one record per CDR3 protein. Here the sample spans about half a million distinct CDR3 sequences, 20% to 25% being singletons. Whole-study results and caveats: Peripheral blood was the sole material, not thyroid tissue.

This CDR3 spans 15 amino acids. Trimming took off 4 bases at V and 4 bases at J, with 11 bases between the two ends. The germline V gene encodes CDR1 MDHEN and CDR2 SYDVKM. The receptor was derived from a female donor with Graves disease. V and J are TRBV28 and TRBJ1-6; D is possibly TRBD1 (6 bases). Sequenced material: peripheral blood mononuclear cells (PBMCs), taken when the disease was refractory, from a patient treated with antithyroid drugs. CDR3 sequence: CASSSGGPYNSPLHF. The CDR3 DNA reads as TGTGCCAGCAGTTCCGGGGGCCCGTATAATTCACCCCTCCACTTT. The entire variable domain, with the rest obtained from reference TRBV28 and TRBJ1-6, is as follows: DVKVTQSSRYLVKRTGEKVFLECVQDMDHENMFWYRQDPGLGLRLIYFSYDVKMKEKGDIPEGYSVSREKKERFSLILESASTNQTSMYLCASSSGGPYNSPLHFGNGTRLTVT.